This TCR beta chain was sequenced for a study of control samples from healthy donors and cancer patients. This clone has just one count. This table comes from immunoSEQ multiplex PCR, and its TCRdb copy is limited to in-frame clones, with some not included. The sample gives more than 95,000 clones, approximately 92% of which show up once; 0.58% is in the top ten. The V gene lost 10 bases and the J gene lost 1 base, with 11 bases spanning the gap. This CDR3 has 13 amino acids. The sequenced sample was PBMCs. The genes are TRBV12-3 or TRBV12-4 and TRBJ2-1, with a weak D call TRBD2 (5 bases). This clonotype was obtained from a man older than 75 with head and neck cancer. The CDR3 spells CATRTGSYNEQFF. The CDR3 DNA reads TGTGCCACCAGGACGGGGTCCTACAATGAGCAGTTCTTC.